The 27 T cell receptor beta chains listed next were all sequenced from one sample in a study of cytomegalovirus exposure and HLA in healthy donors (dated by TCRdb to about 2017). The library came from the immunoSEQ multiplex PCR assay. The multiplex PCR relied on a mix of 60 forward primers for TCR Vbeta segments and 13 reverse primers for TCR Jbeta segments. TCRdb re-hosts the immuneACCESS table, in-frame sequences only. Its copies lack some clones; in the studies checked, an unresolved V gene accounts for under half of them, and the cause for the rest is not known. This sample has 160,000 or so clones in its table, and around 80% of those were observed once. The top ten clonotypes cover 7% of the sample. What was sequenced was PBMCs. Every receptor here comes from a woman aged 30 to 39 in good health and CMV-seropositive.

This chain joins TRBV4-1 and TRBJ1-1; D is unclear. This CDR3 is built from 14 residues. V was shortened by 5 bases and J by 2 bases, with 12 bases between the two germline ends. Germline CDR1 is MGHRA and CDR2 is YSYEKL. In nucleotides, the CDR3 is TGCGCCAGCAGCGCCCGGACTTTCAACACTGAAGCTTTCTTT. Encoded protein: CASSARTFNTEAFF.

This clone appeared once. The genes are TRBV11-2 and TRBJ2-1; TRBD2 matches 7 bases. Germline V lookup: CDR1 SGHAT, CDR2 FQNNGV. The V segment lost 2 bases and the J segment 0 bases; nucleotides outside the gene matches: 7. The CDR3 extends over 17 amino acids. As DNA, the CDR3 is TGTGCCAGCAGCTTATCCAGCGGGGTAAGCTCCTACAATGAGCAGTTCTTC. It specifies CASSLSSGVSSYNEQFF. The whole variable domain, remainder taken from reference TRBV11-2 and TRBJ2-1, is EAGVAQSPRYKIIEKRQSVAFWCNPISGHATLYWYQQILGQGPKLLIQFQNNGVVDDSQLPKDRFSAERLKGVDSTLKIQPAKLEDSAVYLCASSLSSGVSSYNEQFFGPGTRLTVL.

The genes are TRBV6-5 and TRBJ2-3; D unclear. This CDR3 contains 14 residues. CDR1 is MNHEY, CDR2 SVGAGI, per germline. The V and J ends lost 5 bases and 4 bases respectively, with 13 bases between them. The CDR3 reads CASSLDKIPDTQYF. The DNA of the CDR3 is TGTGCCAGCAGTCTCGACAAAATTCCAGATACGCAGTATTTT.

The gene calls are TRBV30 and TRBJ1-1; D possibly corresponds to TRBD1 (5 bases). Germline CDR1 GTSNPN, CDR2 SVGIG (reference sequence). This CDR3 spans 12 amino acids. The V gene lost 3 bases and the J gene lost 7 bases, with 12 bases spanning the gap. The CDR3 bases are TGTGCCTGGAGCCGGGGGGGACGTGAAGCTTTCTTT. The encoded protein is CAWSRGGREAFF.

This chain links TRBV7-9 with TRBJ1-1; no firm D call. Per germline, CDR1 SEHNR and CDR2 FQNEAQ (reference sequence). The CDR3 is 14 residues long. V was shortened by 0 bases and J by 3 bases, with 8 bases between the two germline ends. The CDR3 loop is CASSLALLHTEAFF. DNA of the CDR3: TGTGCCAGCAGCTTAGCTCTACTCCACACTGAAGCTTTCTTT.

The chain employs TRBV5-1 and TRBJ1-1, with TRBD1 matching 9 bases. The V gene's germline CDR1 is SGHRS and CDR2 YFSETQ. The CDR3 is 13 residues long. V shed 4 bases and J 6 bases; nucleotides not matched to a gene: 4. CDR3 sequence (DNA): TGCGCCAGCAGCCCGGGACAGGGCCCTGAAGCTTTCTTT. This codes for CASSPGQGPEAFF. The full variable domain, its missing parts supplied by reference TRBV5-1 and TRBJ1-1, is KAGVTQTPRYLIKTRGQQVTLSCSPISGHRSVSWYQQTPGQGLQFLFEYFSETQRNKGNFPGRFSGRQFSNSRSEMNVSTLELGDSALYLCASSPGQGPEAFFGQGTRLTVV.

The gene calls are TRBV5-6 and TRBJ1-2; 9 bases fit TRBD1. Per germline, CDR1 SGHDT and CDR2 YYEEEE. The CDR3 length is 17 residues. The J segment lost 4 bases and the V segment lost 5 bases, leaving 15 bases of the junction unmatched. The CDR3 DNA reads TGTGCCAGCAGTGAATCGGGACAGGGTGTTTTTGGCTATGGCTACACCTTC. Its translation: CASSESGQGVFGYGYTF.

This clone appeared once. The rearrangement uses TRBV5-4 and TRBJ2-1; the D gene is possibly TRBD1 (6 bases). With 2 bases removed from V and 8 bases from J, the gap between germline ends came to 11 bases. The CDR3 is made up of 13 amino acids. The germline V gene encodes CDR1 SGHNT and CDR2 YYREEE (reference sequence). The CDR3 region is CASSLSRGDEQFF. DNA for the CDR3: TGTGCCAGCAGCTTATCCAGGGGCGATGAGCAGTTCTTC.

This clone was recorded a few times. This chain connects TRBV4-3 to TRBJ1-3, with 9 bases identical to TRBD1. This CDR3 spans 17 amino acids. CDR1 is LGHNA and CDR2 is YSLEER in the germline V gene. Trimming at V came to 3 bases and at J to 4 bases, leaving 10 bases not matched to a gene. The DNA for the CDR3 is TGCGCCAGCAGCCAGGCTGGGACAGGGACCGCAGGAAACACCATATATTTT. It yields the protein CASSQAGTGTAGNTIYF.

The table lists this clone with a few counts. This chain connects TRBV7-9 to TRBJ1-4, with 11 positions matching TRBD1. Germline CDR1 SEHNR, CDR2 FQNEAQ (reference sequence). The CDR3 totals 15 residues. V lost 5 bases and J lost 8; bases outside the gene matches: 7. In DNA, the CDR3 is TGTGCCAGCAGCCCAGGGACAGGGGGTATCGAAAAACTGTTTTTT. It codes for CASSPGTGGIEKLFF.

This chain joins TRBV6-5 and TRBJ1-1, with D perhaps matching TRBD1 (6 bases). The V gene lost 0 bases and the J gene lost 5 bases, with 10 bases spanning the gap. CDR1 and CDR2 from the germline V gene are MNHEY and SVGAGI. CDR3 size: 14 residues. DNA for the CDR3: TGTGCCAGCAGTTACTCTGTGGGGGCTACTGAAGCTTTCTTT. The encoded protein is CASSYSVGATEAFF.

This clone appeared once. The rearrangement links TRBV9 to TRBJ1-1; D remains ambiguous. V was shortened by 1 base and J by 1 base, with 14 bases between the two germline ends. The CDR3 is 16 amino acids. Germline values: CDR1 SGDLS, CDR2 YYNGEE. CDR3 sequence (DNA): TGTGCCAGCAGCGTATCCCCGAATGTGAGGAACACTGAAGCTTTCTTT. Amino acids: CASSVSPNVRNTEAFF. Supplemented by reference TRBV9 and TRBJ1-1, the full variable domain reads DSGVTQTPKHLITATGQRVTLRCSPRSGDLSVYWYQQSLDQGLQFLIQYYNGEERAKGNILERFSAQQFPDLHSELNLSSLELGDSALYFCASSVSPNVRNTEAFFGQGTRLTVV.

This clone came up a few times. This same CDR3 is encoded by further DNA sequences in the sample. The chain carries TRBV18 and TRBJ2-7, with D unclear. The germline V and J ends were trimmed by 3 bases and 0 bases, with 3 bases remaining between them. CDR3 length equals 12 residues. In germline, CDR1 is KGHSH, CDR2 LQKENI. This chain's CDR3 is CASSPSSYEQYF. The CDR3 nucleotides are TGTGCCAGCTCACCGAGCTCCTACGAGCAGTACTTC.

This chain uses TRBV4-2 with TRBJ2-7; possible D gene TRBD1, 5 bases. From germline, CDR1 is LGHNA and CDR2 YNFKEQ. Trimming took off 4 bases at V and 5 bases at J, with 12 bases between the two ends. CDR3 size: 13 residues. The CDR3 spells CASSRTIRDEQYF. The CDR3 DNA reads TGTGCCAGCAGCCGGACGATCAGGGACGAGCAGTACTTC.

V and J are TRBV5-6 and TRBJ1-1, with 8 bases that match TRBD1. Germline V gene sequence: CDR1 SGHDT, CDR2 YYEEEE. CDR3 size: 14 residues. Trimming removed 3 bases from V and 8 bases from J; junction bases left unmatched: 9. The CDR3 spells CASSWDRQSMEAFF. The CDR3 nucleotides read TGTGCCAGCAGCTGGGACAGGCAATCGATGGAAGCTTTCTTT.

The V call is TRBV28, the J call TRBJ1-4; 10 bases line up with TRBD1. J lost 6 bases, V lost 8 bases, and 6 bases had no gene match. Germline CDR1 and CDR2: MDHEN and SYDVKM. There are 14 residues in the CDR3. CDR3 coding DNA: TGTGCCAGCCGGTCGGGGACAGGGGATGAAAAACTGTTTTTT. This sequence encodes CASRSGTGDEKLFF. Using reference TRBV28 and TRBJ1-4 for the parts outside the CDR3, the full variable domain is DVKVTQSSRYLVKRTGEKVFLECVQDMDHENMFWYRQDPGLGLRLIYFSYDVKMKEKGDIPEGYSVSREKKERFSLILESASTNQTSMYLCASRSGTGDEKLFFGSGTQLSVL.

The J gene is TRBJ2-1, the V gene TRBV9; tentative D call: TRBD2 (6 bases). Trimming removed 0 bases at V and 4 bases at J, with 11 bases between. The CDR3 runs 15 residues. Germline V gives CDR1 SGDLS, CDR2 YYNGEE. CDR3 sequence: CASSVGLAHYNEQFF. CDR3 sequence (DNA): TGTGCCAGCAGCGTAGGCCTAGCGCATTACAATGAGCAGTTCTTC. The variable domain in full, completed from reference TRBV9 and TRBJ2-1, reads DSGVTQTPKHLITATGQRVTLRCSPRSGDLSVYWYQQSLDQGLQFLIQYYNGEERAKGNILERFSAQQFPDLHSELNLSSLELGDSALYFCASSVGLAHYNEQFFGPGTRLTVL.

J is TRBJ1-2 and V is TRBV28; D unclear. Trimming removed 3 bases at V and 4 bases at J, with 15 bases between. Germline-derived CDR1 and CDR2 are MDHEN and SYDVKM. This CDR3 spans 15 amino acids. The CDR3 DNA is TGTGCCAGCAGTTTCCGCACTCCTGAGGGCTATGGCTACACCTTC. It translates to CASSFRTPEGYGYTF.

The CDR3: CASKGWGGTGEKLFF. The DNA of the CDR3 is TGTGCCAGTAAAGGATGGGGAGGGACGGGTGAAAAACTGTTTTTT. The rearrangement joins TRBV19 to TRBJ1-4, with D possibly TRBD1 on 5 matching bases. This CDR3 has 15 residues. Per germline, CDR1 LNHDA and CDR2 SQIVND (reference sequence). V lost 7 bases and J 7 bases, leaving 19 bases between the germline ends.

This rearrangement joins TRBV4-3 to TRBJ2-7; 7 bases agree with TRBD1. The CDR3 extends over 13 amino acids. V shed 4 bases, J shed 2 bases, and the junction held 2 bases outside the gene matches. The germline V gene encodes CDR1 LGHNA and CDR2 YSLEER. DNA of the CDR3: TGCGCCAGCAGCCGCGGACAGGCCTACGAGCAGTACTTC. It specifies CASSRGQAYEQYF.

This clone was detected only a few times. This sequence joins TRBV2 and TRBJ2-5; TRBD2 matches 7 bases. CDR3 length: 14 residues. In germline, CDR1 is SNHLY, CDR2 FYNNEI. V lost 4 bases, J lost 5 bases, and 7 bases stayed unmatched. CDR3 nucleotide sequence: TGTGCCAGCAGTGTACGATTGGGGGGGGAGACCCAGTACTTC. This gives the protein CASSVRLGGETQYF.

Only a few counts were recorded for this clone. The rearrangement joins TRBV6-1 to TRBJ1-1; no reliable D call. V gave up 6 bases and J gave up 6 bases, with 8 bases separating them. There are 11 residues in the CDR3. Germline values: CDR1 MNHNS, CDR2 SASEGT. CDR3 in DNA: TGTGCCAGCAGCCGCTGGCCTGAAGCTTTCTTT. Protein product: CASSRWPEAFF.

In its sample, this clone was seen a few times. The chain carries TRBV9 and TRBJ2-7; 9 bases match TRBD2. J lost 5 bases, V lost 4 bases, and 10 bases had no gene match. This CDR3 spans 15 amino acids. Germline CDR1 and CDR2: SGDLS and YYNGEE. The CDR3 nucleotides read TGTGCCAGCAGCCACAGCGGGGGGTTCGCTGACGAGCAGTACTTC. It is translated as CASSHSGGFADEQYF.

V gene TRBV7-9 combines with J gene TRBJ1-2; D gene uncertain. Trimming removed 1 base from V and 7 bases from J, with 7 bases in between. The CDR3 spans 12 residues. Germline CDR1 is SEHNR and CDR2 is FQNEAQ (reference sequence). The CDR3, as DNA: TGTGCCAGCAGCTTAGTCGGGAGTGGCTACACCTTC. Protein product: CASSLVGSGYTF. Based on the CDR3 plus reference TRBV7-9 and TRBJ1-2, the full variable domain is DTGVSQNPRHKITKRGQNVTFRCDPISEHNRLYWYRQTLGQGPEFLTYFQNEAQLEKSRLLSDRFSAERPKGSFSTLEIQRTEQGDSAMYLCASSLVGSGYTFGSGTRLTVV.

V usage is TRBV18 and J usage is TRBJ2-4, with a possible D match to TRBD2 (5 bases). CDR1 is KGHSH and CDR2 is LQKENI in the germline V gene. There are 13 residues in the CDR3. V lost 2 bases and J lost 9, with 11 bases in between. CDR3 nucleotides: TGTGCCAGCTCACCAACCGGGGATAGCATTCAGTACTTC. Translating gives CASSPTGDSIQYF.

V is TRBV4-3 and J is TRBJ1-4; D may be TRBD1 (5 bases). The germline V and J ends were trimmed by 4 bases and 7 bases, with 13 bases remaining between them. CDR1 and CDR2 from the germline V gene are LGHNA and YSLEER. The CDR3 consists of 14 residues. CDR3 in DNA: TGCGCCAGCAGCCCCCGAGAAGGGGCTGAAAAACTGTTTTTT. Translated: CASSPREGAEKLFF.

CDR3 in DNA: TGTGCCACTAAGGACAGGCATTATACTCAGCCCCAGCATTTT. Translation gives CATKDRHYTQPQHF. This chain connects TRBV19 to TRBJ1-5, with TRBD1 identical over 7 bases. Germline V CDR1 and CDR2: LNHDA, SQIVND (reference sequence). The CDR3 covers 14 residues. V dropped 10 bases and J dropped 6; count of bases not matched to a gene: 12.